This T cell receptor (beta chain) was identified in a study of blood T cell repertoires in COVID-19. In the study overall: In each case, the material was cDNA or gDNA derived from T cells, B-cell-depleted T cells, or PBMCs.

This CDR3 region has 15 residues. With 0 bases clipped from V and 4 bases from J, the junction kept 5 bases outside the gene matches. The germline gives CDR1 WNHNN, CDR2 SYGVQD (reference sequence). Sequenced by immunoSEQ multiplex PCR; TCRdb stores in-frame clones only, minus some. The sample has hundreds of thousands of clones, approximately 86% seen once; the top ten hold roughly 1.3%. This clone appeared a few times. Material for sequencing was peripheral blood. The TCR comes from a man in his 70s with acute or convalescent COVID-19. The rearrangement uses TRBV10-1 and TRBJ1-1, with 7 bases identical to TRBD1. This chain's CDR3 is CASSESTGWGTEAFF. The CDR3 nucleotides are TGCGCCAGCAGTGAGTCGACAGGGTGGGGCACTGAAGCTTTCTTT.